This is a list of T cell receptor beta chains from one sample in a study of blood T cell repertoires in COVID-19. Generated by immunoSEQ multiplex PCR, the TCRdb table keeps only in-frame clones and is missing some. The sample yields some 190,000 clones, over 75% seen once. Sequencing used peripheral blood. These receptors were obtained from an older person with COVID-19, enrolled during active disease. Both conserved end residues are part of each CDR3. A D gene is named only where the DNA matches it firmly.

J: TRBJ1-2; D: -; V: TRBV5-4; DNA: TGTGCCAGCAGCTTCCAGGGTTCTGGCTACACCTTC; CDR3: CASSFQGSGYTF
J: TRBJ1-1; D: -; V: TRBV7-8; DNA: TGTGCCAGCAGCTTAAGGGCAGGGGTAACGAACACTGAAGCTTTCTTT; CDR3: CASSLRAGVTNTEAFF
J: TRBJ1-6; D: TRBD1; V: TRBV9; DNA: TGTGCCAGCAGCGTAGGGACAGGGGCTAACAATTCACCCCTCCACTTT; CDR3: CASSVGTGANNSPLHF
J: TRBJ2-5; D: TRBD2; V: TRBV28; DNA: TGTGCCACTTCACGGGATAGCGGGGTTCAAGAGACCCAGTACTTC; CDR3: CATSRDSGVQETQYF
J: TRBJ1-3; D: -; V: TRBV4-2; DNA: TGTGCCAGCAGCCAAGATACCGGGTCTGGAAACACCATATATTTT; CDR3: CASSQDTGSGNTIYF
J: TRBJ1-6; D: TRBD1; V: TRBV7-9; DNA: TGTGCCAGCAGTCTAACCGGGACAGGGATTTCACCCCTCCACTTT; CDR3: CASSLTGTGISPLHF
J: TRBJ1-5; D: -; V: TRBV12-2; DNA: TGTGCAAGTAGAGTTGGTCAGCCCCAGCATTTT; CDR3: CASRVGQPQHF
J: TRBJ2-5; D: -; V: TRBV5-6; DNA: TGTGCCAGCAGCTTTTCAGGGGGGCAAGAGACCCAGTACTTC; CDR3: CASSFSGGQETQYF
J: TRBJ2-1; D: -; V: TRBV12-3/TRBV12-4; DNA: TGTGCCAGCCTCGAGGGTTCCTACAATGAGCAGTTCTTC; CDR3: CASLEGSYNEQFF
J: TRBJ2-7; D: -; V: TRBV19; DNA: TGTGCCAGTAGCGGGACCGGGGGACCCTACGAGCAGTACTTC; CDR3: CASSGTGGPYEQYF
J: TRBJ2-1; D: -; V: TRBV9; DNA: TGTGCCAGCAGCGTTTTTGCGGGGCGGGAGCAGTTCTTC; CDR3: CASSVFAGREQFF
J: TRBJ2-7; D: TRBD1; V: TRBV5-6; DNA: TGTGCCAGCAGCTTCGGGACAGGGTCTGTCGCCTCCTACGAGCAGTACTTC; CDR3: CASSFGTGSVASYEQYF
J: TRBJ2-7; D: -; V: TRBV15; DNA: TGTGCCACCAGCAGAGGGGAGAGGACAGTGTCCTACGAGCAGTACTTC; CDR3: CATSRGERTVSYEQYF
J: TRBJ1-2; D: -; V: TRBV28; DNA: TGTGCCAGCAGGAAAACAGGGCTCGACTATGGCTACACCTTC; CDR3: CASRKTGLDYGYTF